One sample yielded the 10 T cell receptor beta chains listed below, sequenced in a study of metastatic and nonmetastatic thyroid tumors. Via MiXCR, TCRdb re-called the PCR reads. The sample holds approximately 8,000 clones, around 33% seen once. Not a single patient had been given any form of treatment at any point before undergoing thyroid surgery. The sequencing sample was made of tumor tissue. The source of these receptors is a female donor with papillary thyroid cancer or a benign thyroid nodule (not recorded which). Some clones in this sample may be carry-over from other donors' samples.

The rearrangement uses TRBV12-3 or TRBV12-4 and TRBJ1-4, with 9 bases identical to TRBD1. Trimming at V came to 5 bases and at J to 4 bases, leaving 8 bases not matched to a gene. The CDR3 extends over 16 amino acids. The CDR3 sequence is CASSEGQGTLNEKLFF. The DNA of the CDR3 is TGTGCCAGCAGTGAAGGACAGGGGACTCTTAATGAAAAACTGTTTTTT.

This clone occurred a few times. The chain uses TRBV6-2 or TRBV6-3 and TRBJ1-2; 10 bases map to TRBD1. Losses at the gene ends were 6 bases for V and 7 bases for J; bases not matched to a gene: 5. Germline CDR1 is MNHEY and CDR2 is SVGEGT. The CDR3 runs to 13 residues. CDR3 in DNA: TGTGCCAGCAGCCGACGGACAGGGGGTGGCTACACCTTC. Translating gives CASSRRTGGGYTF.

On this clone: Other DNA sequences in this specimen translate into the identical CDR3. This rearrangement joins TRBV5-1 to TRBJ2-1; the D gene could be TRBD1 or TRBD2 (6 bases each). The germline V gene has CDR1 SGHRS and CDR2 YFSETQ. V lost 0 bases to trimming and J lost 7 bases, with 11 bases between them. The CDR3 is 14 amino acids. CDR3 DNA: TGCGCCAGCAGCTTGGGGGGGGCTGAGAATGAGCAGTTCTTC. This encodes CASSLGGAENEQFF.

The chain has TRBV24-1 and TRBJ1-2; D is possibly TRBD1 (6 bases). The CDR3 has 16 residues. Trimming removed 4 bases at V and 1 base at J, with 15 bases between. Germline assignment: CDR1 KGHDR and CDR2 SFDVKD. CDR3 loop: CATSDAGQKSNYGYTF. The CDR3 coding sequence is TGTGCCACCAGTGACGCTGGACAGAAGAGTAACTATGGCTACACCTTC.

This clone was recorded many times. The chain is built from TRBV6-2 or TRBV6-3 and TRBJ1-6, with 8 bases aligning to TRBD1. CDR3 length equals 15 residues. The V and J ends lost 4 bases and 10 bases, in that order; junction bases with no gene match: 9. CDR1 and CDR2 from the germline V gene are MNHEY and SVGEGT. In DNA form, the CDR3 reads TGTGCCAGCAGTTCCTCGGACAGGGAGAGCTCACCCCTCCACTTT. Residues: CASSSSDRESSPLHF.

This chain joins TRBV29-1 and TRBJ2-3; 8 bases agree with TRBD2. The CDR3 has 14 amino acids. Germline CDR1 SQVTM, CDR2 ANQGSEA. The trim removed 4 bases at V and 3 bases at J, leaving 6 bases unmatched. For the CDR3, the DNA is TGCAGCGTTGCCCCCAGCGGGAGAACAGATACGCAGTATTTT. Translated, it gives CSVAPSGRTDTQYF.

The genes are TRBV12-3 or TRBV12-4 and TRBJ2-1, with D unresolved. The V and J ends lost 6 bases and 5 bases respectively, with 11 bases between them. The CDR3 consists of 13 residues. The CDR3 sequence: CASSERSDNEQFF. CDR3 DNA sequence: TGTGCCAGCAGCGAACGGTCCGACAATGAGCAGTTCTTC.

This sequence joins TRBV6-1 and TRBJ1-2; 9 bases align to TRBD1. Trimming took 4 bases from V and 7 from J; bases not matched to a gene: 4. Germline-derived CDR1 and CDR2 are MNHNS and SASEGT. This CDR3 has 13 residues. Here the CDR3 reads CASSGDRVGGYTF. The CDR3 DNA sequence: TGTGCCAGCAGTGGGGACAGGGTAGGTGGCTACACCTTC.

The gene calls are TRBV28 and TRBJ2-1; D is undetermined. Trimming removed 2 bases from V and 10 bases from J, with 9 bases in between. This CDR3 contains 12 residues. From germline, CDR1 is MDHEN and CDR2 SYDVKM. CDR3 sequence reads: CASSLLRREQFF. For the CDR3, the DNA is TGTGCCAGCAGTTTACTCCGTAGGGAGCAGTTCTTC. Full variable domain (outside the CDR3, taken from reference TRBV28 and TRBJ2-1): DVKVTQSSRYLVKRTGEKVFLECVQDMDHENMFWYRQDPGLGLRLIYFSYDVKMKEKGDIPEGYSVSREKKERFSLILESASTNQTSMYLCASSLLRREQFFGPGTRLTVL.

The V and J genes are TRBV10-1 and TRBJ1-6; D is undetermined. This CDR3 has 13 residues. V dropped 4 bases and J dropped 10 bases, with 11 bases sitting between them. Germline V gene lookup returns CDR1 WNHNN and CDR2 SYGVQD (reference sequence). The CDR3 DNA sequence: TGCGCCAGCAGTGCAAGGGAAAAGTCACCCCTCCACTTT. It is translated as CASSAREKSPLHF.